This T cell receptor beta chain was recovered during a study of blood T cell repertoires in COVID-19. About the research overall: There were acute and convalescent COVID-19 samples, and they came from the United States, Italy and Spain.

The method was immunoSEQ multiplex PCR; TCRdb's version includes in-frame clones alone and lacks a portion of them. The sample holds about 150,000 clones; approximately 73% are singletons and the top ten take roughly 4.3%. V was pared by 1 base and J by 0 bases, with 5 bases of the junction left unmatched. The CDR3 extends over 16 amino acids. Germline V lookup: CDR1 LGHDT, CDR2 YNNKEL (reference sequence). Sequenced material: peripheral blood. The sequence came from a man in his sixties with acute or convalescent COVID-19. The chain combines TRBV3-1 (or the pseudogene TRBV3-2) with TRBJ1-1, with 7 bases matching TRBD1. CDR3: CASSQARGIMNTEAFF. CDR3 DNA: TGTGCCAGCAGCCAAGCCAGGGGGATCATGAACACTGAAGCTTTCTTT.